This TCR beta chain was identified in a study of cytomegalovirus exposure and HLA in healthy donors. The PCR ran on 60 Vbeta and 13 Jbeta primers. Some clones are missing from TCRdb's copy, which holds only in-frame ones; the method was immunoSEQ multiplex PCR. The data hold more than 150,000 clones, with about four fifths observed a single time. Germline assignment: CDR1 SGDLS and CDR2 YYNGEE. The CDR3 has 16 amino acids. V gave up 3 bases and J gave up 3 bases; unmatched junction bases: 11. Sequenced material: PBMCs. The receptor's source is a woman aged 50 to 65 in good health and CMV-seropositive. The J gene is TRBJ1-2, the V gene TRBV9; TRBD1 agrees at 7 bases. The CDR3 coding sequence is TGTGCCAGCAGCGCGTCCCTGGGACAGAATTACTATGGCTACACCTTC. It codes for CASSASLGQNYYGYTF.